This paragraph covers one TCR beta chain sequence. The data stem from a study of T cell responses to AZD1222 COVID-19 vaccine. The CDR3 has 15 residues. The ends were cut back, 2 bases at V and 7 bases at J, with 12 bases in the middle. Germline CDR1 reads KGHSH; CDR2 reads LQKENI. TCRdb's table, derived via immunoSEQ multiplex PCR, lists solely in-frame clones and lacks some. The repertoire consists of some 160,000 clones, with about 92% occurring once and the leading ten covering approximately 0.97%. The sequenced sample was peripheral blood, obtained on day 0 of AZD1222 vaccination. The chain has TRBV18 and TRBJ1-6; D not resolved. The TCR was taken from an adult in good health. DNA of the CDR3: TGTGCCAGCTCACCAGGCCGGGTCGGGAATTCACCCCTCCACTTT. Residues: CASSPGRVGNSPLHF.